The sequence of this T cell receptor beta chain was determined in a study of blood T cell repertoires in COVID-19. V lost 5 bases and J lost 2; bases outside the gene matches: 1. This CDR3 has 14 residues. CDR1 is MDHEN, CDR2 SYDVKM, per germline. Generated by immunoSEQ multiplex PCR, the TCRdb table keeps only in-frame clones and is missing some. In the table there are about 69,000 clones, around 86% of which are singletons. Input material: peripheral blood. The chain links TRBV28 to TRBJ2-3; 10 nucleotides align to TRBD2. The sequence was obtained from a man aged 40-50 years with COVID-19, enrolled during active disease. DNA for the CDR3: TGTGCCAGCAGTAGCGGGGGGGTCACAGATACGCAGTATTTT. Protein: CASSSGGVTDTQYF.